The clone carrying this TCR beta chain was detected only a few times. Per germline, CDR1 DFQATT and CDR2 SNEGSKA (reference sequence). Germline trimming cut 2 bases from V and 0 bases from J; bases unmatched to any gene: 3. The CDR3 has 14 amino acids. These data come from a study of T-cell reconstitution after alpha-beta-depleted transplantation in children. A TCRbeta library incorporating unique molecular identifiers was prepared. TCRdb ran MiXCR on the PCR reads and lists one entry per CDR3 protein. This table has nearly 400,000 distinct CDR3 sequences, around 20% appearing once. Sequences were derived from PBMCs from the stem cell graft donor, sampled from the stem cell graft. This chain links TRBV20-1 with TRBJ2-7; 8 nucleotides agree with TRBD1. The source of this sequence is a human donor who donated a stem cell graft to a child with acute myeloid leukemia. The CDR3 region is CSARTGQVSYEQYF. The CDR3 DNA reads as TGCAGTGCTAGAACGGGACAGGTCTCCTACGAGCAGTACTTC.